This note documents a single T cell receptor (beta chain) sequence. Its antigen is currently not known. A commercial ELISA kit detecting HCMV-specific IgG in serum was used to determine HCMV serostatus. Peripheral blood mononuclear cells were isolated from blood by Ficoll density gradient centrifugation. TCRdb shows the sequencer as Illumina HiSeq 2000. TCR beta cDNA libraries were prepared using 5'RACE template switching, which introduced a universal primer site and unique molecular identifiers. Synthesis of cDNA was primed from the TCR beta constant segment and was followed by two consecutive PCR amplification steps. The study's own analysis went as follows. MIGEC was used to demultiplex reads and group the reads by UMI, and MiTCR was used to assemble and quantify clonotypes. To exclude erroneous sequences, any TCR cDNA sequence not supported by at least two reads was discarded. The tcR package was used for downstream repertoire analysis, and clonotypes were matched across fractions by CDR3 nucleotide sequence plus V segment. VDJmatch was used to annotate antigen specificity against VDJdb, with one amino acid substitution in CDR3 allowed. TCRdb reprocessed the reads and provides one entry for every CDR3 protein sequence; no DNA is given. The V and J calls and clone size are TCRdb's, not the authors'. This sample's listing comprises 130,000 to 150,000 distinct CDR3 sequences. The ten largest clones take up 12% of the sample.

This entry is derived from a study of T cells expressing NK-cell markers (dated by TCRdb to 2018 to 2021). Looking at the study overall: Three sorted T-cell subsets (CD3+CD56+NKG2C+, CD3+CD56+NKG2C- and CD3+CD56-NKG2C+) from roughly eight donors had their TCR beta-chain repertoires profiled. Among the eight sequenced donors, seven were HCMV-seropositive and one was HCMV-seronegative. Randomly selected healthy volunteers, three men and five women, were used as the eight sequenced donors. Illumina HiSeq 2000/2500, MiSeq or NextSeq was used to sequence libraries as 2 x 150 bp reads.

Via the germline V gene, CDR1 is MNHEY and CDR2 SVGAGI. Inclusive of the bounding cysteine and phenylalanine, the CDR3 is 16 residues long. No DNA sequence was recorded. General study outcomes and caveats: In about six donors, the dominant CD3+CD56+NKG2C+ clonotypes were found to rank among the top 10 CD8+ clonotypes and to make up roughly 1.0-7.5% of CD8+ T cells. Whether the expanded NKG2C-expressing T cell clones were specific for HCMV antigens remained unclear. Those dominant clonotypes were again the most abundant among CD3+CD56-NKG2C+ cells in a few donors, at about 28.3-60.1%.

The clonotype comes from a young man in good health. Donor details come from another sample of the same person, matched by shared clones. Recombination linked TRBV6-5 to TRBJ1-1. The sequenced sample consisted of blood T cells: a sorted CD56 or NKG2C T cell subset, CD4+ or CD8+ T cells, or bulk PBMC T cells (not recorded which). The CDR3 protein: CASSYSPVVANTEAFF.